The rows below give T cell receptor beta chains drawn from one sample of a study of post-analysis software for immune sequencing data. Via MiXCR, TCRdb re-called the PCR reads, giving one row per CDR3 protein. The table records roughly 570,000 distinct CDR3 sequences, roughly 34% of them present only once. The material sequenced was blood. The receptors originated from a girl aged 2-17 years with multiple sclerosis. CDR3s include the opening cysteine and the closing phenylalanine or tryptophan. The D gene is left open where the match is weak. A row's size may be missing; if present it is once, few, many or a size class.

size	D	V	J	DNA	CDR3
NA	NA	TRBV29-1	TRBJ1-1	TGCAGCGTTCCCCGGAACACTGAAGCTTTCTTT	CSVPRNTEAFF
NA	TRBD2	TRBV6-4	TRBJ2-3	TGTGCCAGCTCATACAACGGCGGGGGAACAGATACGCAGTATTTT	CASSYNGGGTDTQYF
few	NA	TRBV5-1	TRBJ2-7	TGCGCCAGCAGCCGGGAGCACCACGAGCAGTACTTC	CASSREHHEQYF
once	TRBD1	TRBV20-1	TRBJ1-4	TGCAGTGCTCAGACCACCGGGACAGGGAATGAAAAACTGTTTTTT	CSAQTTGTGNEKLFF
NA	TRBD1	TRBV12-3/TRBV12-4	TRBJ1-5	TGTGCCAGCCGTGGGACAGCCCATCAGCCCCAGCATTTT	CASRGTAHQPQHF
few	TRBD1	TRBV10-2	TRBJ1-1	TGCGCCGGCACGACAGGGGTAGGTAGCACTGAAGCTTTCTTT	CAGTTGVGSTEAFF
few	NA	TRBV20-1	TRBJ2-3	TGCAGTGCTTGCCGAGAGGAGTGGGCCCTTCGTTGTACAGATACGCAGTATTTT	CSACREEWALRCTDTQYF
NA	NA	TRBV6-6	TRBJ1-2	TGTGCCAGCAGTTATCCGGGCAGGGAAAACTATGGCTACACCTTC	CASSYPGRENYGYTF
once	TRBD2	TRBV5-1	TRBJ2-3	TGCGCCAGCAGCTCCCAGCGGGGGGTCCCCGATACGCGGTATTTT	CASSSQRGVPDTRYF
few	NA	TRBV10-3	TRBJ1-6	TGTGCCAGCAGGGCGTACAATTCACCCCTCCACTTT	CASRAYNSPLHF
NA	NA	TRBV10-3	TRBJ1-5	TGTGCCATCAGCCGGGACAAAGATCAGCCCCAGCATTTT	CAISRDKDQPQHF
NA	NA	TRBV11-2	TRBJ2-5	TGTGCCAGCAGCTTAGTACGGCCGGGGGAGTGGTCTCTAGCGACAAAAGAGACCCAGTACTTC	CASSLVRPGEWSLATKETQYF
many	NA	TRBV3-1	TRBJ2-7	TGTGCCAGCAGCCAGTGGGACCCACCCTACGAGCAGTACTTC	CASSQWDPPYEQYF
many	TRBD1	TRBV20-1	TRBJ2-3	TGCAGTGCTAGCCCAGGGACAGACTCTCGAGATACGCAGTATTTT	CSASPGTDSRDTQYF
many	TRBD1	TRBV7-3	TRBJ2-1	TGTGCCAGCAGCTCCCTCCCCGGGACAGACAATGAGCAGTTCTTC	CASSSLPGTDNEQFF
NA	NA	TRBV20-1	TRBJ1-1	TGCAGTCCCAAGGGGGAGGTGGTGAGCACTGAAGCTTTCTTT	CSPKGEVVSTEAFF
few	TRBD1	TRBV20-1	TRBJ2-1	TGCAGTGCTAGGGAGACAGGGCCCTACAATGAGCAGTTCTTC	CSARETGPYNEQFF
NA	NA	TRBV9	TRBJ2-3	TGTGCCAGCAGCCCCGTGGATACGCAGTATTTT	CASSPVDTQYF
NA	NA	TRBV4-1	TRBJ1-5	TGCGCCAGCAGCCAAGGTCACCCCGGGCAGGGTAGCAATCAGCCCCAGCATTTT	CASSQGHPGQGSNQPQHF
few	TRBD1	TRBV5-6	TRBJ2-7	TGTGCCAGCAGCTTTCGGACAGGCATTTACGAGCAGTACTTC	CASSFRTGIYEQYF
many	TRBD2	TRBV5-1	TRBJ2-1	TGCGCCAGCAGCCCGACTAGCGGGGTCTACAATGAGCAGTTCTTC	CASSPTSGVYNEQFF
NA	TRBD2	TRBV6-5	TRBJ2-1	TGTGCCAGCAGTTACGGTCGCAGCGGGGGGGATTACAATGAGCAGTTCTTC	CASSYGRSGGDYNEQFF
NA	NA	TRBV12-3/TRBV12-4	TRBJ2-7	TGTGCCAGCAGTCCCCCTGACGGGTACTACGAGCAGTACTTC	CASSPPDGYYEQYF
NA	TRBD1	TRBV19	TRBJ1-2	TGTGCCAGTAGTGCGGGGACAGGGGCCTCCGGTTTTGGCTACACCTTC	CASSAGTGASGFGYTF
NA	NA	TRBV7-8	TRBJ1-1	TGTGCCAGCAGCTTACATGCCGGGATGGGCACTGAAGCTTTCTTT	CASSLHAGMGTEAFF
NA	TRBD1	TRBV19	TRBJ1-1	TGTGCCAGCACGTGGACAGGCCGGAGTGTTACTGAAGCTTTCTTT	CASTWTGRSVTEAFF
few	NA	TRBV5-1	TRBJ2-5	TGCGCCAGCAGCCCATGGACAGCGCAAGAGACCCAGTACTTC	CASSPWTAQETQYF
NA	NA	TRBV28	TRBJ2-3	TGTGCCAGCAGTTTGCGGGCGGCCCGGGATACGCAGTATTTT	CASSLRAARDTQYF
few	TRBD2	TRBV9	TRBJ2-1	TGTGCCAGCAGCGTAAAGACTAGCGGGGGGTTTGGCAATGAGCAGTTCTTC	CASSVKTSGGFGNEQFF
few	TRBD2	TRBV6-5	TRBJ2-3	TGTGCCAGCAGCAGACTAGCGGGGGGGCTCTCAGATACGCAGTATTTT	CASSRLAGGLSDTQYF
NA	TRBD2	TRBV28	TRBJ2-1	TGTGCCAGCAGTGAGGGACTACTCCCTCACAATGAGCAGTTCTTC	CASSEGLLPHNEQFF
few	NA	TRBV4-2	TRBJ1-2	TGTGCCAGCAGCCTGGAAGGGGGGTTACGGGGTGGCTACACCTTC	CASSLEGGLRGGYTF